The T cell receptor (beta chain) under discussion was sequenced for a study of human T cells and chemical hapten exposure. Trimming left V 5 bases short and J 0 bases short, with 8 bases between. The CDR3 sequence is 14 residues long. Germline CDR1 SQVTM, CDR2 ANQGSEA. This clonotype occurred a few times. The library attached unique molecular identifiers to individual cDNA molecules. TCRdb reprocessed the RACE reads with MiXCR, giving one entry per CDR3 protein. The sample yields a few hundred thousand distinct CDR3 sequences, more than 5% seen once. Time point denoted: patch test 2, 6 weeks after DPC sensitization. Treatment described: therapeutic diphenylcyclopropenone sensitization with weekly scalp DPC.

The chain links TRBV29-1 to TRBJ2-6; D is uncertain. Sample: whole blood, taken in connection with sensitization to the hapten diphenylcyclopropenone (DPC). This clonotype originated in a woman aged 18-29 years with alopecia areata. Some clones in this sample may be carry-over from other donors' samples. CDR3 loop: CSVSQASGANVLTF. The CDR3 bases are TGCAGCGTTTCCCAGGCCTCTGGGGCCAACGTCCTGACTTTC.